The source of this TCR beta chain is a study of T cells in localized non-small cell lung cancer. As concerns this clone: Its cognate antigen is unknown.

Findings of the study overall: The study linked higher blood T cell density to longer overall survival. Clonality of T cells reached its maximum in uninvolved adjacent lung, surpassing tumor. Sequence data derive from only one tumor region, so heterogeneity remains possible. Adjacent lung held a median roughly 54 of the top 100 tumor clones.

The method was immunoSEQ multiplex PCR; TCRdb's version includes in-frame clones alone and lacks a portion of them. The data show roughly 24,000 clones, 86% seen once. V lost 3 bases, J lost 7 bases, and 15 bases lay in between. Germline values: CDR1 MGHRA, CDR2 YSYEKL. This CDR3 has 15 amino acids. Sequencing used peripheral blood, obtained before any cancer treatment. This chain links TRBV4-1 with TRBJ1-4, with D maybe TRBD1 (5 bases). The receptor was isolated from a woman aged 35-70 years with stage I lung adenocarcinoma. CDR3 sequence: CASSHWGDLSEKLFF. The CDR3 DNA follows: TGCGCCAGCAGCCACTGGGGGGATTTAAGTGAAAAACTGTTTTTT.